The source of this TCR beta chain is a study of T cells after posttransplantation cyclophosphamide. Profiling relied on immunoSEQ multiplex PCR, and the TCRdb table lists in-frame clones only, not all of them. The table shows about 32,000 clones, with about 87% occurring only once. Trimming cost V 5 bases and J 6 bases; bases outside gene matches: 4. CDR3 length equals 14 residues. The germline V gene has CDR1 SNHLY and CDR2 FYNNEI. This sequence originates from a woman in her forties with a blood cancer, CMV-positive, and with a related stem cell donor. Sequences were obtained from PBMCs. The gene calls are TRBV2 and TRBJ1-6, with TRBD1 identical over 7 bases. CDR3 bases: TGTGCCAGCAGTAACAGGGGAGGTAATTCACCCCTCCACTTT. Its protein is CASSNRGGNSPLHF.